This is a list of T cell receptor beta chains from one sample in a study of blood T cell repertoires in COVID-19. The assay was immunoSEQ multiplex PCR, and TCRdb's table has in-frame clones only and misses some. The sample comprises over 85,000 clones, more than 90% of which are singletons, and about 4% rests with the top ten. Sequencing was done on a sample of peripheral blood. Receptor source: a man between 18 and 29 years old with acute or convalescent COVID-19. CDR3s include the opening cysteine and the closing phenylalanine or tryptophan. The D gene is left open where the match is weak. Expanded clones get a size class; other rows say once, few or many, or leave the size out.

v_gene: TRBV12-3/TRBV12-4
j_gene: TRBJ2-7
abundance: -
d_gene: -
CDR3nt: TGTGCCAGCAGTTTTCAGAACTCCTACGAGCAGTACTTC
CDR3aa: CASSFQNSYEQYF

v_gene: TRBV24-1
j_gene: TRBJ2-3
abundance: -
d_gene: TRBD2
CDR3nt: TGTGCCACCAGTGCGCGGGAGTTTCCTGGGGATACGCAGTATTTT
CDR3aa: CATSAREFPGDTQYF

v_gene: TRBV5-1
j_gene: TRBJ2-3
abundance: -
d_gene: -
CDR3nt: TGCGCCAGCAGCTTCCTCCCGCCGGGGGTGGAAAATACGCAGTATTTT
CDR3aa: CASSFLPPGVENTQYF

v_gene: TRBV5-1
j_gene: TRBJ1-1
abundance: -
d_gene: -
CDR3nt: TGCGCCAGCAGCCCGGTTAGCTTCATGAACACTGAAGCTTTCTTT
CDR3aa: CASSPVSFMNTEAFF

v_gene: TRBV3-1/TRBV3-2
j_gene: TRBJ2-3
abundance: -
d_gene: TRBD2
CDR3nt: TGTGCCAGCAGCCAAGGTTACAGCGGGAGGGCCGGGGCAGATACGCAGTATTTT
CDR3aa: CASSQGYSGRAGADTQYF

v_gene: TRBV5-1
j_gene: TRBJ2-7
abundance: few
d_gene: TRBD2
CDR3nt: TGCGCCAGCAGCTTGACACTAGCGGGCGCAGTCTACTTC
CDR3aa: CASSLTLAGAVYF

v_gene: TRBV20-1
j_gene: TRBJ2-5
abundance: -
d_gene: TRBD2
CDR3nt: TGCAGTGCTAGTCGTGTGTCTAGCGGGAGCCGGGAGACCCAGTACTTC
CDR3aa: CSASRVSSGSRETQYF

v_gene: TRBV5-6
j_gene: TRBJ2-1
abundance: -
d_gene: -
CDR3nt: TGTGCCAGCAGCTCTCCTACCGGGACAAGAAACAATGAGCAGTTCTTC
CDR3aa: CASSSPTGTRNNEQFF

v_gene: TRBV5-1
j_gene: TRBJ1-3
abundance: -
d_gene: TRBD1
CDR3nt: TGCGCCAGCAGCTCAGGGGGCTCTGGAAACACCATATATTTT
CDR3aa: CASSSGGSGNTIYF

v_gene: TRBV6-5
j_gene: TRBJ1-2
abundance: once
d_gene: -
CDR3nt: TGTGCCAGCAGCTCTCCGGGAGGCTACACCTTC
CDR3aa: CASSSPGGYTF

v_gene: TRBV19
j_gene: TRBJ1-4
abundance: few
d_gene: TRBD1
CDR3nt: TGTGCCAGTAGCCCGCTCCGGGACAGGGGTGGTGAAAAACTGTTTTTT
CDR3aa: CASSPLRDRGGEKLFF

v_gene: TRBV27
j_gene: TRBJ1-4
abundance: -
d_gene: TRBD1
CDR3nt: TGTGCCAGCAGTTTACACGGACAGGGGCGTAATGAAAAACTGTTTTTT
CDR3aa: CASSLHGQGRNEKLFF

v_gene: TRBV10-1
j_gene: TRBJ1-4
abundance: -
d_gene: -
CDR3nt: TGCGCCAGCAGTGAGACCTCAGATGAAAAACTGTTTTTT
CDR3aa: CASSETSDEKLFF

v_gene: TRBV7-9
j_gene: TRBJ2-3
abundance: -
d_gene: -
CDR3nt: TGTGCCAGCAGCTTATGGGGCGACACGCAAGCGAGCACAGATACGCAGTATTTT
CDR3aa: CASSLWGDTQASTDTQYF

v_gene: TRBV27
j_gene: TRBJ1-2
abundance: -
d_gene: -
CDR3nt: TGTGCCAGCAGTCCGACACCCAGCGGTATGGGACTGGGCTACACCTTC
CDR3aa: CASSPTPSGMGLGYTF

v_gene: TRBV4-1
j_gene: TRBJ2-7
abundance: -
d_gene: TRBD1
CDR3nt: TGCGCCAGCAGCCAAGATCGGCCCAGGGGGCTAGGCGAGCAGTACTTC
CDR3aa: CASSQDRPRGLGEQYF

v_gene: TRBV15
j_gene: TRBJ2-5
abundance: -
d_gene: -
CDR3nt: TGTGCCACCAGCAGAGAAACTAGCCGGGAGACCCAGTACTTC
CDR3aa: CATSRETSRETQYF

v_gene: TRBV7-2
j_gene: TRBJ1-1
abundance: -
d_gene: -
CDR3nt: TGTGCCAGCAGCCGCAGGGTCTCGGACACTGAAGCTTTCTTT
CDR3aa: CASSRRVSDTEAFF

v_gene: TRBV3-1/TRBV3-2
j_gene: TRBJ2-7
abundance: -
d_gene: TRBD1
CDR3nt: TGTGCCAGCAGCCCAATGTTACAGGGGGACCACGAGCAGTACTTC
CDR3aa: CASSPMLQGDHEQYF

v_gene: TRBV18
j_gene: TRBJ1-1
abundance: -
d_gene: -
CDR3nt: TGTGCCACCTTAAGAACTACAGGGACTGAAGCTTTCTTT
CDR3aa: CATLRTTGTEAFF

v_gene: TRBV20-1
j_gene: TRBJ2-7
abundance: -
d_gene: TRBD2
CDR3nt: TGCAGTGCTAGTCCCGGGACTAGCGGCTCCTACGAGCAGTACTTC
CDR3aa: CSASPGTSGSYEQYF

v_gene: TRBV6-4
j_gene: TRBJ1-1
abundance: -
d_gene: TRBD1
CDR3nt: TGTGCCAGCAGTGATCTTAGCAGGGGGGTCACTGAAGCTTTCTTT
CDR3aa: CASSDLSRGVTEAFF

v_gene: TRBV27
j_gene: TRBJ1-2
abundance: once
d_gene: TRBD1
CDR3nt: TGTGCCAGCAGCCCCAGGACAGGGTTGATCATCTCGAAGGGCTACACCTTC
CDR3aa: CASSPRTGLIISKGYTF

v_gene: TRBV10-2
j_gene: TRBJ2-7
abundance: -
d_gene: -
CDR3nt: TGCGCCAGCAGTGACTCATCACCAGGGAAGTGGGGTAAGGAATCCTACGAGCAGTACTTC
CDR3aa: CASSDSSPGKWGKESYEQYF

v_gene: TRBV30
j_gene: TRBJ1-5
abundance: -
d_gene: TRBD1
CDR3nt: TGTGCCTGGAGTGGGGGACAGGGCCAGCCCCAGCATTTT
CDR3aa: CAWSGGQGQPQHF

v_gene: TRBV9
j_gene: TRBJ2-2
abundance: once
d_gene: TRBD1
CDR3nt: TGTGCCAGCAGCGTCCTGACAGGGGACACCGGGGAGCTGTTTTTT
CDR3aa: CASSVLTGDTGELFF

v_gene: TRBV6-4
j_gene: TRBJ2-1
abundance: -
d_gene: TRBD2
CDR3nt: TGTGCCAGCAGTCGGGGTAGAACTAGCGGGTACAATGAGCAGTTCTTC
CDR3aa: CASSRGRTSGYNEQFF